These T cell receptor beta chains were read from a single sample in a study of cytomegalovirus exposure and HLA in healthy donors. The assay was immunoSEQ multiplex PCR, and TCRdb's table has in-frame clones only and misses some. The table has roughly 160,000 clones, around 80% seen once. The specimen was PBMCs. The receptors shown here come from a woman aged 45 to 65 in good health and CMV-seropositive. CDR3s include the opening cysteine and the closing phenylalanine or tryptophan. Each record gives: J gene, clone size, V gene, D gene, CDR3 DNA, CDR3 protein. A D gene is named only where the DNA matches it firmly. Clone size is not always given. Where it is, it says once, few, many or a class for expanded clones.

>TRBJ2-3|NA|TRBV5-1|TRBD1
TGTGCCAGCAGCCAAGGGACAGGAATCACAGATACGCAGTATTTT
CASSQGTGITDTQYF
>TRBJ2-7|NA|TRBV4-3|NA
TGCGCCAGCAGCCAAGATCGGACACTTAAAGCCTACGAGCAGTACTTC
CASSQDRTLKAYEQYF
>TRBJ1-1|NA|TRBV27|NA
TGTGCCAGCAGTTTCATCCGGGGCACTGAAGCTTTCTTT
CASSFIRGTEAFF
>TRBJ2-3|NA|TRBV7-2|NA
TGTGCCAGCAGCTCTTACCTCCTAGGCGGGGCAGATACGCAGTATTTT
CASSSYLLGGADTQYF
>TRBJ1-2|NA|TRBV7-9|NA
TGTGCCAGCAGCTTATGGGGGGAGAACTATGGCTACACCTTC
CASSLWGENYGYTF
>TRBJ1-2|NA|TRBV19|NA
TGTGCCAGTAGTTTAACCCTCGGGAACTATGGCTACACCTTC
CASSLTLGNYGYTF
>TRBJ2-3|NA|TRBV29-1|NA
TGCAGCGTTGATAAAGCGGGCAGCACAGATACGCAGTATTTT
CSVDKAGSTDTQYF
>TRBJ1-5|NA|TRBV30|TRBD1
TGTGCCTGGAGCGATGGGACAGTACCCAATCAGCCCCAGCATTTT
CAWSDGTVPNQPQHF
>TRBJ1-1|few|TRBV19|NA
TGTGCCAGTAGTATCCGAGGGCTAAACGGAGGGAGGGATGAAGCTTTCTTT
CASSIRGLNGGRDEAFF
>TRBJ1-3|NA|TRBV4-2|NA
TGTGCCAGCAGCCAACCGACTATCAACTCTGGAAACACCATATATTTT
CASSQPTINSGNTIYF
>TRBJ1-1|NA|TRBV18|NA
TGTGCCAGCTCACCGCTGCCAGGGGAGAACACTGAAGCTTTCTTT
CASSPLPGENTEAFF
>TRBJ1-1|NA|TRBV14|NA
TGTGCCAGCAGCCAAGCGGTGGCCGCCCGGGACACTGAAGCTTTCTTT
CASSQAVAARDTEAFF
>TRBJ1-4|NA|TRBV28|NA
TGTGCCAGCAGTTTTCTGGGAGAAACTAATGAAAAACTGTTTTTT
CASSFLGETNEKLFF
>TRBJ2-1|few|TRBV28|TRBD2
TGTGCCAGCAGCAAAGCGGGGGGGAAGAATGAGCAGTTCTTC
CASSKAGGKNEQFF
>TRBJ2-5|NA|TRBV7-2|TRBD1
TGTGCCAGCAGCCCCGACAGGGGCCCAGAGACCCAGTACTTC
CASSPDRGPETQYF
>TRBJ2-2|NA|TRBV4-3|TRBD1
TGCGCCAGCAGCCTTTTTGGGGGACAGGGGAAAACCGGGGAGCTGTTTTTT
CASSLFGGQGKTGELFF
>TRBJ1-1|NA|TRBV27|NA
TGTGCCAGCAGTTTATCGAACGGGGGCACTGAAGCTTTCTTT
CASSLSNGGTEAFF
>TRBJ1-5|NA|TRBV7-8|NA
TGTGCCAGCAGCCGAAACCGGGTAGGGAGGCAGCCCCAGCATTTT
CASSRNRVGRQPQHF
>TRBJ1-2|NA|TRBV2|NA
TGTGCCAGCAACTTACAGACTAACTATGGCTACACCTTC
CASNLQTNYGYTF
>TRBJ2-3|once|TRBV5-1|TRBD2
TGCGCCAGCAGCTGGGGGGGGGATACGCAGTATTTT
CASSWGGDTQYF
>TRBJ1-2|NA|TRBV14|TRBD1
TGTGCCAGCAGCCAATGGACAGGGGACAACTATGGCTACACCTTC
CASSQWTGDNYGYTF
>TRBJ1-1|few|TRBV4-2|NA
TGTGCCAGCAGCCAGCGGGGGAACACTGAAGCTTTCTTT
CASSQRGNTEAFF
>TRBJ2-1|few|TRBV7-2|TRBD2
TGTGCCAGCAGCTTAGGGGGGACTAGCGGGAAGGAGCAGTTCTTC
CASSLGGTSGKEQFF
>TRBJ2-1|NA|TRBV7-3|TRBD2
TGTGCCAGCAGCTCCCGGGGGGAAGACAATGAGCAGTTCTTC
CASSSRGEDNEQFF
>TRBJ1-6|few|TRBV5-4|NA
TGTGCCAGCAGCAGAGACCAGGGCTTGAATTCACCCCTCCACTTT
CASSRDQGLNSPLHF
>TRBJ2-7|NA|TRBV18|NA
TGTGCCAGCTCACCAACGTCCAGTAACTACGAGCAGTACTTC
CASSPTSSNYEQYF
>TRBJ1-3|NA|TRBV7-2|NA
TGTGCCAGCAGCCAGGACAGAATATCTGGAAACACCATATATTTT
CASSQDRISGNTIYF
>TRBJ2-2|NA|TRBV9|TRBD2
TGTGCCAGCAGCGTAACCGGGGGGAGCACCGGGGAGCTGTTTTTT
CASSVTGGSTGELFF
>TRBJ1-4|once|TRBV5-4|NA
TGTGCCAGCAGCTCCAATGTCCAGGGGACTAATGAAAAACTGTTTTTT
CASSSNVQGTNEKLFF
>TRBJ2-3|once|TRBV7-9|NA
TGTTCCAGCAGCCCTACTTCAGATACGCAGTATTTT
CSSSPTSDTQYF
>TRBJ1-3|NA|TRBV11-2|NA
TGTGCCAGCAGCTTAGTCCCGTCCGAGGGCACCATATATTTT
CASSLVPSEGTIYF
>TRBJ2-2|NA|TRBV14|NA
TGTGCCAGCAGCCCGCACCGAGCCGGGGAGCTGTTTTTT
CASSPHRAGELFF
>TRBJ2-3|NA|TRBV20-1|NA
TGCAGTGGAACAGGAACAGATACGCAGTATTTT
CSGTGTDTQYF
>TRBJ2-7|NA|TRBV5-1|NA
TGCGCCAGCAGCTACAATCAGGGAAGCTCCTACGAGCAGTACTTC
CASSYNQGSSYEQYF
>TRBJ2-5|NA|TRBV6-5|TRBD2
TGTGCCAGCAGTTGCCCTTCTAGCGGACTAACCTACGGGCAGTACTTC
CASSCPSSGLTYGQYF
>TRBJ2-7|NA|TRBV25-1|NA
TGTGCCAGCAGTGAATTCCTGGGGCATACCTACGAGCAGTACTTC
CASSEFLGHTYEQYF
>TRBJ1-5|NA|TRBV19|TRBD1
TGTGCCAGTAGTTTCGGACAGGACGGTCAGCCCCAGCATTTT
CASSFGQDGQPQHF
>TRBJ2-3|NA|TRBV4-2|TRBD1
TGTGCCAGCAGCCACGGAAACAGGGGCCCCTTTGGCACAGATACGCAGTATTTT
CASSHGNRGPFGTDTQYF
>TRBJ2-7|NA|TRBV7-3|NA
TGTGCCAGCAGCTCTAGCCGCGTCGAGCAGTACTTC
CASSSSRVEQYF
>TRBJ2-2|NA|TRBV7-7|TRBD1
TGTGCTAGCAGCCCGGACAGGGCGAACACCGGGGAGCTGTTTTTT
CASSPDRANTGELFF
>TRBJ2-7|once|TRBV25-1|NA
TGTGCCAGCAGTCCCGGGGGGCGACCCATCTACGAGCAGTACTTC
CASSPGGRPIYEQYF
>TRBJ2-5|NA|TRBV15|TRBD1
TGTGCCACCAGCATAGGGACAGGACGACAAGAGACCCAGTACTTC
CATSIGTGRQETQYF
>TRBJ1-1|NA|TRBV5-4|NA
TGTGCCAGCAGTTTCGACAGATCGGCTGAAGCTTTCTTT
CASSFDRSAEAFF
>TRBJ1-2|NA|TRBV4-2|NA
TGTGCCAGCAGCCAAGATAAACGGGGAGAGGCTGGCTACACCTTC
CASSQDKRGEAGYTF
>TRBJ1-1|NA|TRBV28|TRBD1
TGTGCCAGCAGGGTCTTGAGCGGACAGGCTTACACTGAAGCTTTCTTT
CASRVLSGQAYTEAFF
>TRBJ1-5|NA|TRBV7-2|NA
TGTGCCAGCAGCTTATTGCCGGGTAACGGACAGCCCCAGCATTTT
CASSLLPGNGQPQHF
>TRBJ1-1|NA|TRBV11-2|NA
TGTGCCAGCAGCTTAGATCTCGACACTGAAGCTTTCTTT
CASSLDLDTEAFF
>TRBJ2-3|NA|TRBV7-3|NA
TGTGCCAGCAGCTTCTCCGCAGTCACAGATACGCAGTATTTT
CASSFSAVTDTQYF
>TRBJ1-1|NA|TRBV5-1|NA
TGCGCCAGCAGCTTGGGAACATCTGAAGCTTTCTTT
CASSLGTSEAFF
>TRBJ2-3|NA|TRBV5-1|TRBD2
TGCGCCAGCAGTCCCGGGACTACCACAGATACGCAGTATTTT
CASSPGTTTDTQYF
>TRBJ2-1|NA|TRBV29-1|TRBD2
TGCAGCGTCTATGCCCCCGAGCGGGGGGGGATCTACAATGAGCAGTTCTTC
CSVYAPERGGIYNEQFF
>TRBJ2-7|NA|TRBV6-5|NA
TGTGCCAGCAGTTACAGGAGGACCTACGAGCAGTACTTC
CASSYRRTYEQYF
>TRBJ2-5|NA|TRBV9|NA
TGTGCCAGCAGCGTAGCACAGTTGGAGACCCAGTACTTC
CASSVAQLETQYF
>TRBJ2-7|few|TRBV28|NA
TGTGCCAGCAGTTTAATGGCTTCCTACGAGCAGTACTTC
CASSLMASYEQYF
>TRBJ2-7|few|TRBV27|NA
TGTGCCAGCAGTTTCCGCCCAGAGCGGGTCTCCTACGAGCAGTACTTC
CASSFRPERVSYEQYF